This T cell receptor (beta chain) was captured in a study of T cell responses to AZD1222 COVID-19 vaccine. Study-wide results and limits: Repertoires were obtained only post-peak T cell response. CD4 TCRs linked to vaccination spanned spike, dominating at 160-218 and 743-854. Mostly white British, mostly female donors; authors suggested clonal diversity may be underestimated.

Method: immunoSEQ multiplex PCR; TCRdb's copy keeps in-frame clones and lacks some. The sample holds 120,000 to 150,000 clones, approximately 90% seen once. A remark on this clone: Its antigen is currently unknown.

Analysis merged second doses at about 4 or about 12 weeks. The CDR3 runs to 13 residues. Germline V lookup: CDR1 SGHRS, CDR2 YFSETQ. With 5 bases removed from V and 0 bases from J, the gap between germline ends came to 6 bases. The sequence was obtained from an adult who received the AZD1222 COVID-19 vaccine. The starting material was peripheral blood, obtained 28 days after the second AZD1222 dose. The V call is TRBV5-1, the J call TRBJ1-3; D perhaps matches TRBD1 (6 bases). The CDR3 reads CASRDSSGNTIYF. CDR3 DNA sequence: TGCGCCAGCAGGGACAGCTCTGGAAACACCATATATTTT.